The TCR beta chain described here comes from a study of blood T cell repertoires in COVID-19. As for the study in general: Acute and convalescent COVID-19 samples came from the United States, Italy and Spain. PBMCs, B-cell-depleted T cells, or T cells provided the cDNA or gDNA that made up the material.

Germline V gene data show CDR1 as LNHDA and CDR2 as SQIVND (reference sequence). The CDR3 extends over 17 amino acids. V was clipped by 4 bases and J by 0 bases; unmatched bases: 5. Per the original methods: Nucleated cell number was recorded as an estimate derived from reference gene primer amplification. TCRdb keeps only in-frame clones here, not all; method: immunoSEQ multiplex PCR. The D gene and trimming were derived from the DNA, and the V and J assignments and clone size from that table. The data show a few hundred thousand clones, roughly 89% seen once. The clonotype was recovered from a man aged 50 to 60 with acute or convalescent COVID-19. Sequenced sample: peripheral blood. The V call is TRBV19, the J call TRBJ1-6; 8 nucleotides align to TRBD1. CDR3 coding DNA: TGTGCCAGTAGTAGGACAGGGCGGAGCTCCTATAATTCACCCCTCCACTTT. It encodes CASSRTGRSSYNSPLHF.